This T cell receptor (beta chain) was retrieved from a study of T-cell reconstitution after alpha-beta-depleted transplantation in children. Preparation of the TCRbeta library used unique molecular identifiers. A single record per CDR3 protein comes from TCRdb applying MiXCR to the PCR reads. The sample shows 400,000 to 450,000 distinct CDR3 sequences, 43% of them seen only once. The CDR3 consists of 12 residues. Trimming cost V 6 bases and J 0 bases, with 3 bases left between them. Study results and limitations: Surviving recipient T cells and thymic progenitors underlay high day-60 TCRbeta diversity in some patients. At one year after transplant, newly produced T cells mostly accounted for T-cell counts and diversity. By about two months after transplant, alpha-beta T cells reportedly arose from several hundred graft clones that had expanded.

Regarding this clonotype: Its specificity is not known.

The rearrangement links TRBV12-3 or TRBV12-4 to TRBJ1-5; D not certain. Sequenced material: PBMCs, taken before TCRalphabeta/CD19-depleted stem cell transplant. The receptor comes from a girl aged 2-10 years with aplastic anemia, due to receive a stem cell transplant. The DNA of the CDR3 is TGTGCCAGCAGGAATAGCAATCAGCCCCAGCATTTT. Its translation: CASRNSNQPQHF.